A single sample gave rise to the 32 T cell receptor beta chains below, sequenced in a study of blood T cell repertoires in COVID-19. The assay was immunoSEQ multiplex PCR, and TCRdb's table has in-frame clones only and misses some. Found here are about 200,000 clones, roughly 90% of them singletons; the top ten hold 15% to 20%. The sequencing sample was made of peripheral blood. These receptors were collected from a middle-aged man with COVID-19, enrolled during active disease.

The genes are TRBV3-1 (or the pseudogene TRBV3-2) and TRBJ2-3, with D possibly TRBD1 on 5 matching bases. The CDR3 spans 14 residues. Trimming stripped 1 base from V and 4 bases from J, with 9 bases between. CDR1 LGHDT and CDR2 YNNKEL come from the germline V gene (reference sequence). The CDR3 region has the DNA TGTGCCAGCAGCCAAGCAGGGTACGCAGATACGCAGTATTTT. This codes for CASSQAGYADTQYF.

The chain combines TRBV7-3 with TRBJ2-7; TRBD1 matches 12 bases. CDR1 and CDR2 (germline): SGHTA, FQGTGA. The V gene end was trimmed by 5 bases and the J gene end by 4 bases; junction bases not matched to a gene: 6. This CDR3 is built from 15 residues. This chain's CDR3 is CASSPGTGGAYEQYF. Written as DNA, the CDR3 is TGTGCCAGCAGCCCAGGGACAGGGGGCGCGTACGAGCAGTACTTC.

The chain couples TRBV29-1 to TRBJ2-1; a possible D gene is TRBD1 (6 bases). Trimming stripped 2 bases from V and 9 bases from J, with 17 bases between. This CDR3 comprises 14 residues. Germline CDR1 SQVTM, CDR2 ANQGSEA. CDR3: CSVERPGIQGEQFF. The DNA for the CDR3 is TGCAGCGTTGAACGGCCAGGGATACAGGGTGAGCAGTTCTTC.

The CDR3 DNA follows: TGTGCCAGTAGTATAGGGCAGACAGATACGCAGTATTTT. This translates into CASSIGQTDTQYF. The rearrangement links TRBV19 to TRBJ2-3; D call uncertain. The CDR3 loop spans 13 amino acids. V lost 1 base to trimming and J lost 3 bases, with 5 bases between them. From germline, CDR1 is LNHDA and CDR2 SQIVND (reference sequence).

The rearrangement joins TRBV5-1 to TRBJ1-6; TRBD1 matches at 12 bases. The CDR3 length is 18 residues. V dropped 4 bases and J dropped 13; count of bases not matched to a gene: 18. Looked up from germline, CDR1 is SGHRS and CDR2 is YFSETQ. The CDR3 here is CASSEGTGGPFGFGPLHF. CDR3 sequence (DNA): TGCGCCAGCAGCGAAGGGACAGGGGGCCCCTTTGGTTTCGGGCCCCTCCACTTT.

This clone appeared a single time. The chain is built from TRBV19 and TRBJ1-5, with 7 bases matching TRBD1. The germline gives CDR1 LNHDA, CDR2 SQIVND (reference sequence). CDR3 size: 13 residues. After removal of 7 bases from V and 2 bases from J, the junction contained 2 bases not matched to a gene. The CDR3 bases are TGTGCCAGTACTGGGACAGGCAATCAGCCCCAGCATTTT. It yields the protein CASTGTGNQPQHF.

The CDR3 DNA sequence: TGTGCCACCAGTAAAGCGGAGGCAGGTGACAATGAGCAGTTCTTC. It codes for CATSKAEAGDNEQFF. The rearrangement joins TRBV24-1 to TRBJ2-1; a possible D gene is TRBD2 (5 bases). V was pared by 6 bases and J by 5 bases, with 16 bases between. CDR3 length: 15 residues. Germline CDR1 reads KGHDR; CDR2 reads SFDVKD.

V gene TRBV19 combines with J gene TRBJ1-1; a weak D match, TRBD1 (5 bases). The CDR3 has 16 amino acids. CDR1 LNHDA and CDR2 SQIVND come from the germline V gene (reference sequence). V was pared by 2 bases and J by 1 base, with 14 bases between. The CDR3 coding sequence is TGTGCCAGTAGTATATGGCTCGCAGGGCAGAACACTGAAGCTTTCTTT. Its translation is CASSIWLAGQNTEAFF. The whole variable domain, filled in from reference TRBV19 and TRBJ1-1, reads DGGITQSPKYLFRKEGQNVTLSCEQNLNHDAMYWYRQDPGQGLRLIYYSQIVNDFQKGDIAEGYSVSREKKESFPLTVTSAQKNPTAFYLCASSIWLAGQNTEAFFGQGTRLTVV.

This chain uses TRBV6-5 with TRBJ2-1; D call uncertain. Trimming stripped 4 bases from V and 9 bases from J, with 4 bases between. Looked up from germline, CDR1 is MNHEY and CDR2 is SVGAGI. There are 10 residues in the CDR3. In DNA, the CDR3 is TGTGCCAGCAGTTCTTTTGAGCAGTTCTTC. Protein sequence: CASSSFEQFF.

Written as DNA, the CDR3 is TGCGCCAGCAGCTTAGCGGGCGGAACACAAGAGACCCAGTACTTC. This sequence encodes CASSLAGGTQETQYF. The V call is TRBV5-1, the J call TRBJ2-5, with D tentatively TRBD2 (6 bases). V lost 2 bases, J lost 2 bases, and 13 bases lay in between. Germline V gene sequence: CDR1 SGHRS, CDR2 YFSETQ. The CDR3 loop spans 15 amino acids.

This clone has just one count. The DNA of the CDR3 is TGTGCCAGCAGTAATACAGGGGGGGGTGAAAAACTGTTTTTT. It specifies CASSNTGGGEKLFF. This rearrangement joins TRBV27 to TRBJ1-4, with 8 nucleotides matching TRBD1. Trimming at V came to 5 bases and at J to 7 bases, leaving 6 bases not matched to a gene. The CDR3 is 14 residues long. The V gene's germline CDR1 is MNHEY and CDR2 SMNVEV (reference sequence).

CDR3 loop: CASSHRTALPSRAFF. In DNA, the CDR3 is TGTGCCAGCAGCCATAGGACAGCCCTGCCCTCGCGGGCTTTCTTT. This sequence joins TRBV3-1 (or the pseudogene TRBV3-2) and TRBJ1-1; possibly TRBD1 for D (6 bases). The length of the CDR3 is 15 residues. Trimming stripped 3 bases from V and 11 bases from J, with 22 bases between. Germline V CDR1 and CDR2: LGHDT, YNNKEL (reference sequence).

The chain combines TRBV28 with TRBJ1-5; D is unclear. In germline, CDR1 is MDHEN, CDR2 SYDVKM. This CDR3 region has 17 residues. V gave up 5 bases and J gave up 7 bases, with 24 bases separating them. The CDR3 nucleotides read TGTGCCAGCAGTCCTCCGGGAGGAGGGCTTCTGAGGCAGCCCCAGCATTTT. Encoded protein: CASSPPGGGLLRQPQHF.

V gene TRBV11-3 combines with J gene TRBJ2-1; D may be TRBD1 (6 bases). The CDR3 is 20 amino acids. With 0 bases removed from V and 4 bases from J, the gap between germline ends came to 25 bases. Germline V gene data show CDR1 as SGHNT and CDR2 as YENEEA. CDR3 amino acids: CASSLDLSWGRLPGYNEQFF. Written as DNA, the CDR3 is TGTGCCAGCAGCTTAGATCTAAGCTGGGGGCGCTTGCCAGGATACAATGAGCAGTTCTTC.

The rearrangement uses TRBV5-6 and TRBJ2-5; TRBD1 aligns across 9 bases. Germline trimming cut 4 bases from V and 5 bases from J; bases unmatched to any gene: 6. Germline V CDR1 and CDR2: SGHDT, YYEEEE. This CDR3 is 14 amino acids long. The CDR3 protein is CASSPGTGSETQYF. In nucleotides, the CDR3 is TGTGCCAGCAGCCCCGGGACAGGGTCGGAGACCCAGTACTTC.

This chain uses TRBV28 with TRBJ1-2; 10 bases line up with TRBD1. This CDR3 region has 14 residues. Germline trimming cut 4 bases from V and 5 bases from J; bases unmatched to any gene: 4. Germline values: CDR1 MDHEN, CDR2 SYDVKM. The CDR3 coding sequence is TGTGCCAGCAGTTGGGGACAGGGGCGGTATGGCTACACCTTC. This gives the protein CASSWGQGRYGYTF.

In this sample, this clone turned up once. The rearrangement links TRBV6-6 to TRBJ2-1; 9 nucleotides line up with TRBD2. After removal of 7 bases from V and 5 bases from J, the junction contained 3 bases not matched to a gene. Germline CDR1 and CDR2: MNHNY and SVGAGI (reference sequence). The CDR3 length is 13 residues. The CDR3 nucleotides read TGTGCCAGCACGCGGACTAGCGACAATGAGCAGTTCTTC. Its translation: CASTRTSDNEQFF.

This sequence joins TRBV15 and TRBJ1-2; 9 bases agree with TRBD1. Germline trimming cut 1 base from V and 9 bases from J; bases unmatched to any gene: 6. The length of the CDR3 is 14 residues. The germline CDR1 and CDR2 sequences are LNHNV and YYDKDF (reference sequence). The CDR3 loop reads CATSRGEGQGSYTF. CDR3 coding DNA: TGTGCCACCAGCAGAGGAGAGGGACAGGGAAGCTACACCTTC.

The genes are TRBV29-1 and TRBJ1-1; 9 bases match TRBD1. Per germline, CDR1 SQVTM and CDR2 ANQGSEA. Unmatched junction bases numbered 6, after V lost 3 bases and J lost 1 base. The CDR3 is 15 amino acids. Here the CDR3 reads CSVEKRDRENTEAFF. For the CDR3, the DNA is TGCAGCGTTGAGAAAAGGGACAGGGAGAACACTGAAGCTTTCTTT.

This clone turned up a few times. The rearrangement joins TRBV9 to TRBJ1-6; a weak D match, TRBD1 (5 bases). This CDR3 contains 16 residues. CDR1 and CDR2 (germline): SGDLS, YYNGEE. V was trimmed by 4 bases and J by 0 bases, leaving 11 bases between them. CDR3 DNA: TGTGCCAGCAGCCCAAGACAGAGCTCCTATAATTCACCCCTCCACTTT. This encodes CASSPRQSSYNSPLHF.

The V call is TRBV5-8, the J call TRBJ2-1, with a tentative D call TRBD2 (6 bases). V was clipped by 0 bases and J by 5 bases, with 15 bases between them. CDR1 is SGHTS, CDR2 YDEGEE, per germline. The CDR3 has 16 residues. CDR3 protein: CASSLVLAQIDNEQFF. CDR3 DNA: TGTGCCAGCAGCTTGGTGCTAGCGCAGATCGACAATGAGCAGTTCTTC.

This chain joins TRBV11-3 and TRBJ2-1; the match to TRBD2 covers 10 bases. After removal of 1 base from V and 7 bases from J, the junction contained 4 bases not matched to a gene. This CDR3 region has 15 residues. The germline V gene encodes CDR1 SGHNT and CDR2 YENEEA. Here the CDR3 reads CASSLGLAGANEQFF. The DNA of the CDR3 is TGTGCCAGCAGCTTAGGGCTAGCGGGAGCGAATGAGCAGTTCTTC.

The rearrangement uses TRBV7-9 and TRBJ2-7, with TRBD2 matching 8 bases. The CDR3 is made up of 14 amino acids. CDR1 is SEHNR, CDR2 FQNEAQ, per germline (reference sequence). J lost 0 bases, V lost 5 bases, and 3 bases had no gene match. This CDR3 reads CASSPSGSSYEQYF. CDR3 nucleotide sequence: TGTGCCAGCAGCCCCAGCGGGAGCTCCTACGAGCAGTACTTC.

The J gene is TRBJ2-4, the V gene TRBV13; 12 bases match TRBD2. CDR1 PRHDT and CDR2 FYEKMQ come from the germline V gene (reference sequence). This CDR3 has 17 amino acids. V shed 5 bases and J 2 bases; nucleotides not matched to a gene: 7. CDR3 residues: CASSDQTSGSSKNIQYF. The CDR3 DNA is TGTGCCAGCAGCGATCAGACTAGCGGGAGTTCCAAAAACATTCAGTACTTC.

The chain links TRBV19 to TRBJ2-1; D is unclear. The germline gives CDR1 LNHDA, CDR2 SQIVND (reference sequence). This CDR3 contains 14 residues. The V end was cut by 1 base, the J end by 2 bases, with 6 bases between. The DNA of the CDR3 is TGTGCCAGTAGTATAGGGGCAACCTACAATGAGCAGTTCTTC. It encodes CASSIGATYNEQFF.

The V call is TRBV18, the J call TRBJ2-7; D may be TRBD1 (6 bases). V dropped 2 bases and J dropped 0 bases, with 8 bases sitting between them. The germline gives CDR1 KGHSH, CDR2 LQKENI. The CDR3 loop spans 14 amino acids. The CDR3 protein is CASSPTGPSYEQYF. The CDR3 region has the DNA TGTGCCAGCTCACCAACAGGGCCCTCCTACGAGCAGTACTTC. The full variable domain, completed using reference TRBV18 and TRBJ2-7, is NAGVMQNPRHLVRRRGQEARLRCSPMKGHSHVYWYRQLPEEGLKFMVYLQKENIIDESGMPKERFSAEFPKEGPSILRIQQVVRGDSAAYFCASSPTGPSYEQYFGPGTRLTVT.

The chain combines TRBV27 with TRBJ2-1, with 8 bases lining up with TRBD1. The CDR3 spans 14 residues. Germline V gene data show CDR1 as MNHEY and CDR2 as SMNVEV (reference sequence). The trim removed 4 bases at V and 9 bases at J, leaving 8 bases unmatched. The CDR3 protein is CASSSRTGNTEQFF. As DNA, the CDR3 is TGTGCCAGCAGTTCCCGGACAGGGAATACTGAGCAGTTCTTC.

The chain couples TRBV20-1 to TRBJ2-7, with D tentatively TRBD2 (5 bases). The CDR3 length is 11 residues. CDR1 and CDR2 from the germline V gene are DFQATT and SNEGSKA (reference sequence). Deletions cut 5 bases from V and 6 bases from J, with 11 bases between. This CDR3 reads CSAQTGFEQYF. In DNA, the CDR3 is TGCAGTGCTCAGACGGGGTTCGAGCAGTACTTC.

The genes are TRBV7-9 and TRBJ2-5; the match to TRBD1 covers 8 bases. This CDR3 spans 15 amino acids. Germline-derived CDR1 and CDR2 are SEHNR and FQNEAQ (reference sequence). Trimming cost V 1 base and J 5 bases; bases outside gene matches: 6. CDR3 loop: CASSLGATGAETQYF. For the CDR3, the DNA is TGTGCCAGCAGCTTAGGTGCGACAGGGGCGGAGACCCAGTACTTC. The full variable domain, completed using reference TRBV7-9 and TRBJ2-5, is DTGVSQNPRHKITKRGQNVTFRCDPISEHNRLYWYRQTLGQGPEFLTYFQNEAQLEKSRLLSDRFSAERPKGSFSTLEIQRTEQGDSAMYLCASSLGATGAETQYFGPGTRLLVL.

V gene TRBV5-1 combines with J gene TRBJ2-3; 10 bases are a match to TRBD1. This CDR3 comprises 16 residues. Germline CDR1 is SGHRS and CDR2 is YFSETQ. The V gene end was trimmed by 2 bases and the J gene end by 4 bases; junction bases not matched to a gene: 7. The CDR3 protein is CASSLGDRGPSDTQYF. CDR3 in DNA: TGCGCCAGCAGCTTAGGCGACAGGGGGCCCTCAGATACGCAGTATTTT. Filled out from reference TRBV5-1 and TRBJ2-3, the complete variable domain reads KAGVTQTPRYLIKTRGQQVTLSCSPISGHRSVSWYQQTPGQGLQFLFEYFSETQRNKGNFPGRFSGRQFSNSRSEMNVSTLELGDSALYLCASSLGDRGPSDTQYFGPGTRLTVL.

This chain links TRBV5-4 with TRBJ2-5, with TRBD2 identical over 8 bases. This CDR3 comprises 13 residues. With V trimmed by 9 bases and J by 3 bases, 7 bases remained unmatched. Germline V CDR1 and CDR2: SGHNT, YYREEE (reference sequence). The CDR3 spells CATEREMEETQYF. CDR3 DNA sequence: TGTGCCACCGAGCGGGAGATGGAAGAGACCCAGTACTTC.

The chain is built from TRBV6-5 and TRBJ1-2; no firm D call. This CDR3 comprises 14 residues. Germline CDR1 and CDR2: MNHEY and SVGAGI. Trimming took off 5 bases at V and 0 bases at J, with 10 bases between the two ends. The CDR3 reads CASSPSGANYGYTF. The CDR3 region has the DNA TGTGCCAGCAGTCCTAGCGGAGCTAACTATGGCTACACCTTC.